This T cell receptor (beta chain) was captured in a study of cytomegalovirus exposure and HLA in healthy donors. Study-wide results and caveats: The dataset shows that most TCR sequences were rare, while some public TCRs occurred in many donors. A few of the chains that were CMV-associated were confirmed in vitro to be specific for CMV antigens. In the roughly 120 validation repertoires, a later analysis found that first-cohort TCR clusters tended to co-occur.

Assay: immunoSEQ multiplex PCR; the TCRdb copy retains only in-frame clones and omits some. The data contain 210,000 or so clones, about 86% of them singletons. This clone was recorded a few times. Its specificity is unknown. V shed 5 bases, J shed 7 bases, and the junction held 4 bases outside the gene matches. The CDR3 extends over 12 amino acids. The germline V gene encodes CDR1 MNHEY and CDR2 SVGAGI. The sample consisted of PBMCs. This receptor was obtained from a woman in her late teens or twenties in good health and CMV-seronegative. The chain combines TRBV6-5 with TRBJ1-2, with 7 bases matching TRBD1. Here the CDR3 reads CASSGQAPGYTF. Here the CDR3 DNA reads TGTGCCAGCAGTGGACAGGCGCCTGGCTACACCTTC.